A single sample gave rise to the 2 T cell receptor beta chains below, sequenced in a study of a mutant IDH1 vaccine in newly diagnosed glioma. As to time point: week 35, safety follow-up. Doses comprised 300 ug of mutant IDH1 20-mer peptide each, plus topical imiquimod. No antigens are known for them. Repertoires were generated with immunoSEQ multiplex PCR, while TCRdb's copy carries only in-frame clones and drops some. The repertoire holds more than 25,000 clones, with over 70% as singletons. Specimen: PBMCs, collected from a glioma patient whose treatment included an IDH1 peptide vaccine. The receptors were gathered from a woman younger than 45 with glioma. Some clones in this sample may be carry-over from other donors' samples.

The chain employs TRBV19 and TRBJ2-7; 8 bases agree with TRBD1. The germline CDR1 and CDR2 sequences are LNHDA and SQIVND (reference sequence). The CDR3 is 16 amino acids. V gave up 1 base and J gave up 3 bases; unmatched junction bases: 8. This chain's CDR3 is CASSIVEGQAFYEQYF. CDR3 DNA: TGTGCCAGTAGTATAGTCGAGGGACAGGCCTTCTACGAGCAGTACTTC.

The rearrangement uses TRBV19 and TRBJ1-4; D call uncertain. The germline gives CDR1 LNHDA, CDR2 SQIVND (reference sequence). V was trimmed by 4 bases and J by 10 bases, leaving 16 bases between them. This CDR3 has 14 amino acids. For the CDR3, the DNA is TGTGCCAGTAGTACCCGAATTAAGTACGGAAAACTGTTTTTT. Its protein is CASSTRIKYGKLFF. The variable domain in full, completed from reference TRBV19 and TRBJ1-4, reads DGGITQSPKYLFRKEGQNVTLSCEQNLNHDAMYWYRQDPGQGLRLIYYSQIVNDFQKGDIAEGYSVSREKKESFPLTVTSAQKNPTAFYLCASSTRIKYGKLFFGSGTQLSVL.